The table lists the clone carrying this TCR beta chain with a count of one. The data derive from a study of CD8 T cells in Susac syndrome. The germline CDR1 and CDR2 sequences are DFQATT and SNEGSKA (reference sequence). V was trimmed by 8 bases and J by 5 bases, leaving 12 bases between them. The CDR3 runs to 11 residues. Random hexamers were used to reverse transcribe about 0.45 to 1 ug of RNA. Each CDR3 protein gets one entry after TCRdb re-called the immunoSEQ multiplex PCR reads with MiXCR. The table has 100,000 to 150,000 distinct CDR3 sequences, more than 90% seen once. FACS was used to enrich TEMRA cells, whereas the CD8+ and CD4+ T cells were obtained by negative isolation.

The rearrangement links TRBV20-1 to TRBJ2-5; a weak D match, TRBD1 (5 bases). The sequenced sample consisted of CD4+ T cells from PBMCs. The TCR originated in a human donor in good health. CDR3 protein: CSKGRQETQYF. In DNA form, the CDR3 reads TGCAGTAAAGGACGACAGGAGACCCAGTACTTC.